This TCR beta chain was sequenced for a study of T-cell reconstitution after alpha-beta-depleted transplantation in children. General study points: Several hundred expanded graft clones reportedly were the source of alpha-beta T cells about two months after transplant.

The TCRbeta library incorporated unique molecular identifiers. TCRdb itself ran the PCR reads through MiXCR, one entry per CDR3 protein. The table has about 580,000 distinct CDR3 sequences, 20% to 25% seen once. This clonotype was detected ten times or more. Its matching antigen is unknown. V was clipped by 4 bases and J by 6 bases, with 11 bases between them. The V gene's germline CDR1 is LGHDT and CDR2 YNNKEL (reference sequence). The CDR3 extends over 13 amino acids. V gene TRBV3-1 combines with J gene TRBJ2-3; no clear D gene. The sample consisted of PBMCs, mostly from graft donor cells, taken 360 days after TCRalphabeta/CD19-depleted stem cell transplant. The sequence came from a boy in the first two years of life who had a stem cell transplant for acute myeloid leukemia, so the T cells may come from the graft donor. This CDR3 is CASSPYPGDTQYF. Here the CDR3 DNA reads TGTGCCAGCAGCCCCTACCCCGGGGATACGCAGTATTTT.